The rows below give T cell receptor beta chains drawn from one sample of a study of neoadjuvant anti-PD-1 for oral cavity cancer. Sequencing used immunoSEQ multiplex PCR; TCRdb keeps in-frame clones, though not all of them. This repertoire shows 30,000 to 35,000 clones, around 87% found once; its top ten account for about 4%. This specimen was PBMCs, taken before nivolumab (anti-PD-1) treatment. The receptors were sampled from a person between 40 and 80 years old with oral cavity squamous cell carcinoma. CDR3s include the opening cysteine and the closing phenylalanine or tryptophan. Each record gives: clone size, V gene, D gene, J gene, CDR3 protein, CDR3 DNA. D genes are given only for firm matches. Some rows mark clone size as missing; the rest say once, few, many or name a class of expanded clone.

clone_size: -
v_call: TRBV5-6
d_call: -
j_call: TRBJ1-1
cdr3_aa: CASSLGRRGTEAFF
cdr3_nt: TGTGCCAGCAGCTTAGGCCGAAGAGGGACTGAAGCTTTCTTT

clone_size: -
v_call: TRBV7-2
d_call: -
j_call: TRBJ2-2
cdr3_aa: CASSLGAPDTGELFF
cdr3_nt: TGTGCCAGCAGCTTAGGTGCCCCAGACACCGGGGAGCTGTTTTTT

clone_size: -
v_call: TRBV7-3
d_call: TRBD2
j_call: TRBJ2-7
cdr3_aa: CASSLNGGAYEQYF
cdr3_nt: TGTGCCAGCAGCTTAAACGGGGGGGCCTACGAGCAGTACTTC

clone_size: few
v_call: TRBV7-9
d_call: -
j_call: TRBJ1-1
cdr3_aa: CASSSTMDTEAFF
cdr3_nt: TGTGCCAGCAGCTCAACCATGGACACTGAAGCTTTCTTT

clone_size: -
v_call: TRBV2
d_call: -
j_call: TRBJ2-6
cdr3_aa: CASSESGSGANVLTF
cdr3_nt: TGTGCCAGCAGTGAATCGGGCTCTGGGGCCAACGTCCTGACTTTC

clone_size: -
v_call: TRBV10-3
d_call: -
j_call: TRBJ2-1
cdr3_aa: CAIGVGFNEQFF
cdr3_nt: TGTGCCATCGGGGTGGGGTTCAATGAGCAGTTCTTC

clone_size: -
v_call: TRBV7-3
d_call: -
j_call: TRBJ1-1
cdr3_aa: CASSIEPGPNTEAFF
cdr3_nt: TGTGCCAGCAGCATAGAGCCGGGACCGAACACTGAAGCTTTCTTT

clone_size: medium-sized
v_call: TRBV4-1
d_call: TRBD1
j_call: TRBJ2-7
cdr3_aa: CASSLGTGETYEQYF
cdr3_nt: TGCGCCAGCAGCCTTGGGACAGGGGAAACCTACGAGCAGTACTTC

clone_size: -
v_call: TRBV29-1
d_call: TRBD1
j_call: TRBJ1-1
cdr3_aa: CSVFLFQGGLEDTEAFF
cdr3_nt: TGCAGCGTTTTTTTGTTTCAGGGGGGATTAGAGGACACTGAAGCTTTCTTT

clone_size: once
v_call: TRBV5-4
d_call: TRBD1
j_call: TRBJ2-2
cdr3_aa: CASSLTGTGVPGELFF
cdr3_nt: TGTGCCAGCAGCTTAACCGGGACAGGGGTGCCCGGGGAGCTGTTTTTT

clone_size: -
v_call: TRBV9
d_call: -
j_call: TRBJ2-6
cdr3_aa: CASSLDSGANVLTF
cdr3_nt: TGTGCCAGCAGCCTCGACTCTGGGGCCAACGTCCTGACTTTC

clone_size: few
v_call: TRBV4-3
d_call: -
j_call: TRBJ2-2
cdr3_aa: CASSQEVTGELFF
cdr3_nt: TGCGCCAGCAGCCAAGAGGTAACCGGGGAGCTGTTTTTT

clone_size: -
v_call: TRBV7-9
d_call: -
j_call: TRBJ1-4
cdr3_aa: CASSLSGEKLFF
cdr3_nt: TGTGCCAGCAGCTTATCCGGTGAAAAACTGTTTTTT

clone_size: -
v_call: TRBV28
d_call: -
j_call: TRBJ1-1
cdr3_aa: CASSAPWEAFF
cdr3_nt: TGTGCCAGCAGTGCCCCATGGGAAGCTTTCTTT

clone_size: -
v_call: TRBV5-1
d_call: TRBD1
j_call: TRBJ1-2
cdr3_aa: CASSTGQDLGYTF
cdr3_nt: TGCGCCAGCAGCACGGGACAGGACCTTGGCTACACCTTC

clone_size: once
v_call: TRBV6-1
d_call: TRBD1
j_call: TRBJ1-1
cdr3_aa: CASTPGQGRDRKAFF
cdr3_nt: TGTGCCAGCACCCCGGGACAGGGAAGGGATCGCAAAGCTTTCTTT

clone_size: -
v_call: TRBV7-3
d_call: -
j_call: TRBJ2-5
cdr3_aa: CASSRGAAETQYF
cdr3_nt: TGTGCCAGCAGCCGAGGGGCGGCAGAGACCCAGTACTTC

clone_size: -
v_call: TRBV28
d_call: TRBD2
j_call: TRBJ2-1
cdr3_aa: CASRTAGGYNEQFF
cdr3_nt: TGTGCCAGCAGGACAGCGGGGGGGTACAATGAGCAGTTCTTC

clone_size: once
v_call: TRBV7-8
d_call: TRBD2
j_call: TRBJ2-1
cdr3_aa: CASSVRLAGWDEQFF
cdr3_nt: TGTGCCAGCAGCGTAAGACTAGCCGGGTGGGATGAGCAGTTCTTC

clone_size: once
v_call: TRBV5-6
d_call: TRBD1
j_call: TRBJ1-2
cdr3_aa: CASSYRDRPLRYTF
cdr3_nt: TGTGCCAGCAGCTACCGGGACAGGCCACTTCGCTACACCTTC

clone_size: -
v_call: TRBV9
d_call: -
j_call: TRBJ1-6
cdr3_aa: CASSVGTAYNSPLHF
cdr3_nt: TGTGCCAGCAGCGTAGGGACAGCCTATAATTCACCCCTCCACTTT

clone_size: -
v_call: TRBV29-1
d_call: -
j_call: TRBJ1-1
cdr3_aa: CSVGATRTEAFF
cdr3_nt: TGCAGCGTTGGGGCCACACGGACTGAAGCTTTCTTT

clone_size: -
v_call: TRBV19
d_call: -
j_call: TRBJ1-6
cdr3_aa: CASSTPRSRSYNSPLHF
cdr3_nt: TGTGCCAGTAGTACTCCGAGAAGTAGATCCTATAATTCACCCCTCCACTTT

clone_size: -
v_call: TRBV9
d_call: -
j_call: TRBJ2-7
cdr3_aa: CASSANPQGTYEQYF
cdr3_nt: TGTGCCAGCAGCGCCAATCCACAGGGAACCTACGAGCAGTACTTC

clone_size: -
v_call: TRBV6-1
d_call: TRBD2
j_call: TRBJ2-7
cdr3_aa: CAGTEGGSPSYEQYF
cdr3_nt: TGTGCCGGCACCGAGGGAGGGAGTCCGTCCTACGAGCAGTACTTC

clone_size: -
v_call: TRBV6-6
d_call: TRBD1
j_call: TRBJ1-2
cdr3_aa: CASSYFLGTGGYGYTF
cdr3_nt: TGTGCCAGCAGTTACTTTCTCGGGACAGGGGGCTATGGCTACACCTTC

clone_size: -
v_call: TRBV7-8
d_call: TRBD2
j_call: TRBJ2-1
cdr3_aa: CASSSIAGFNAREQFF
cdr3_nt: TGTGCCAGCAGCTCAATAGCGGGGTTTAATGCGCGCGAGCAGTTCTTC

clone_size: -
v_call: TRBV6-5
d_call: -
j_call: TRBJ2-7
cdr3_aa: CASSYSVAGTPYEQYF
cdr3_nt: TGTGCCAGCAGTTACTCGGTGGCAGGGACCCCCTACGAGCAGTACTTC

clone_size: -
v_call: TRBV7-9
d_call: -
j_call: TRBJ1-4
cdr3_aa: CASSPPLGATNEKLFF
cdr3_nt: TGTGCCAGCAGCCCCCCATTGGGGGCAACTAATGAAAAACTGTTTTTT

clone_size: -
v_call: TRBV6-6
d_call: -
j_call: TRBJ1-5
cdr3_aa: CASSPGTPSNQPQHF
cdr3_nt: TGTGCCAGCAGTCCCGGGACACCAAGCAATCAGCCCCAGCATTTT

clone_size: -
v_call: TRBV5-4
d_call: -
j_call: TRBJ2-3
cdr3_aa: CASRRGVHSTDTQYF
cdr3_nt: TGTGCCAGCCGGCGGGGCGTTCATAGCACAGATACGCAGTATTTT

clone_size: -
v_call: TRBV19
d_call: -
j_call: TRBJ1-5
cdr3_aa: CASSTEVARAHQPQHF
cdr3_nt: TGTGCCAGTAGTACCGAAGTGGCCAGGGCGCATCAGCCCCAGCATTTT

clone_size: -
v_call: TRBV28
d_call: -
j_call: TRBJ2-3
cdr3_aa: CASRTSLGLDTQYF
cdr3_nt: TGTGCCAGCAGAACATCTTTAGGGTTAGACACGCAGTATTTT

clone_size: -
v_call: TRBV1
d_call: -
j_call: TRBJ1-3
cdr3_aa: CTSSQDSTGLTIYF
cdr3_nt: TGCACCAGCAGCCAAGATAGTACCGGCTTGACCATATATTTT

clone_size: -
v_call: TRBV25-1
d_call: -
j_call: TRBJ2-7
cdr3_aa: CASSEVGLDEQYF
cdr3_nt: TGTGCCAGCAGTGAAGTGGGCCTGGACGAGCAGTACTTC